This T cell receptor (beta chain) appears in the sequencing data of a study of technical replicates of blood from several donors. Using immunoSEQ multiplex PCR, the repertoire was profiled, and TCRdb retains in-frame clones only, with some absent. The data contain some 83,000 clones, just under 95% of them singletons. The sequenced sample was T cells isolated from PBMCs. The receptor comes from a human donor in good health.

In DNA, the CDR3 is TGTGCCACCAGCAGAACCGATGGGACTAGCGGCAGAGAGCAGTACTTC. This sequence encodes CATSRTDGTSGREQYF. The chain recombines TRBV15 with TRBJ2-7; 11 bases agree with TRBD2. The J segment lost 7 bases and the V segment lost 2 bases, leaving 10 bases of the junction unmatched. This CDR3 spans 16 amino acids. The germline V gene encodes CDR1 LNHNV and CDR2 YYDKDF (reference sequence).